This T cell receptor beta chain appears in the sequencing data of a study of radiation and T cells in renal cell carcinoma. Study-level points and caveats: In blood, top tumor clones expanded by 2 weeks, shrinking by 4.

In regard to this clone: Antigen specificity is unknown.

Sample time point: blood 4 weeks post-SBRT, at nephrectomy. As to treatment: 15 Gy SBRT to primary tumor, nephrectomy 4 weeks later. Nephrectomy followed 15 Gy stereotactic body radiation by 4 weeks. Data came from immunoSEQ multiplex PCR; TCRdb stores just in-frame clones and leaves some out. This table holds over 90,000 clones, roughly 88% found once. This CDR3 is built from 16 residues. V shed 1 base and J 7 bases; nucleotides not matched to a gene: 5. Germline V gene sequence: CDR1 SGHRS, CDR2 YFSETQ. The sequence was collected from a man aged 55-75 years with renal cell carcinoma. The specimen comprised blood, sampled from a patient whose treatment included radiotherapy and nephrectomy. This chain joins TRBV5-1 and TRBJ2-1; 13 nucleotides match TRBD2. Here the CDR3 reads CASSLKELAGGNEQFF. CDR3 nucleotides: TGCGCCAGCAGCTTGAAGGAACTAGCGGGAGGGAATGAGCAGTTCTTC.